A selection of T cell receptor beta chains follows, all from one sample in a study of blood T cell repertoires in COVID-19. Sequenced by immunoSEQ multiplex PCR; TCRdb stores in-frame clones only, minus some. The data hold about 150,000 clones, with around nine tenths observed a single time. Sequencing input: PBMCs or T cells enriched from blood (not recorded which). Receptors originate from a woman aged 30 to 39 with acute COVID-19. CDR3s include the opening cysteine and the closing phenylalanine or tryptophan. Each record gives: CDR3 length, V gene, J gene, clone size, D gene, CDR3 DNA, CDR3 protein. A D gene is named only where the DNA matches it firmly. Not every row has a clone size; where given, it reads once, few, many or a size class.

14	TRBV7-2	TRBJ2-7	NA	TRBD1	TGTGCCAGCAGCTCTTGGACAGGCTCCTACGAGCAGTACTTC	CASSSWTGSYEQYF
13	TRBV28	TRBJ2-7	once	TRBD1	TGTGCCAGCAGTTATGGACAGGTCTACGAGCAGTACTTC	CASSYGQVYEQYF
12	TRBV7-2	TRBJ2-7	NA	NA	TGTGCCAGCAGCCCCACTAGCTACGAGCAGTACTTC	CASSPTSYEQYF
12	TRBV18	TRBJ2-1	NA	NA	TGTGCCAGCTCACTCCAGGACAACGATCAGTTCTTC	CASSLQDNDQFF
17	TRBV27	TRBJ2-5	once	TRBD1	TGTGCCAGCAGGGACAAAAGACAGGGGGACGTCCTACAGACCCAGTACTTC	CASRDKRQGDVLQTQYF
16	TRBV19	TRBJ2-1	NA	TRBD2	TGTGCCAGTAGCGACCCCGGGGGGGCGAAGGACAATGAGCAGTTCTTC	CASSDPGGAKDNEQFF
14	TRBV19	TRBJ1-2	NA	NA	TGTGCCAGCCGAAGTCCTGGGGCAAACTATGGCTACACCTTC	CASRSPGANYGYTF
16	TRBV5-1	TRBJ2-1	NA	TRBD2	TGCGCCAGCAGCTACTCTCCAGCGGGATCCTACAATGAGCAGTTCTTC	CASSYSPAGSYNEQFF
15	TRBV11-2	TRBJ2-3	NA	NA	TGTGCCAGCAGCCCCGACCCGACACGCACAGATACGCAGTATTTT	CASSPDPTRTDTQYF
18	TRBV28	TRBJ1-6	NA	TRBD1	TGTGCCAGCAGTTCCCCAATTACAGGGGGCCGCTATAATTCACCCCTCCACTTT	CASSSPITGGRYNSPLHF
14	TRBV4-3	TRBJ2-7	NA	NA	TGCGCCAGCAGCCAAGGGGGAGAGGGTCTCGAGCAGTACTTC	CASSQGGEGLEQYF
15	TRBV10-3	TRBJ1-3	NA	NA	TGTGCCATCAGTAGTGTGGCCTTCTCTGGAAACACCATATATTTT	CAISSVAFSGNTIYF
15	TRBV7-3	TRBJ2-7	NA	NA	TGTGCCAGCAGCGCTAGCGCCGGCCCATCCTACGAGCAGTACTTC	CASSASAGPSYEQYF
18	TRBV15	TRBJ2-6	NA	TRBD1	TGTGCCACCAGCAGTTGGGACAGGGTTGGATCCGGGGCCAACGTCCTGACTTTC	CATSSWDRVGSGANVLTF
15	TRBV15	TRBJ1-5	NA	TRBD1	TGTGCCACCAGCAAAACAGGGGGTTTAGGTCAGCCCCAGCATTTT	CATSKTGGLGQPQHF
14	TRBV4-1	TRBJ1-2	NA	TRBD1	TGCGCCAGCAGCGTAGACAGGGGCAGCTATGGCTACACCTTC	CASSVDRGSYGYTF
13	TRBV5-4	TRBJ1-6	once	NA	TGTGCCAGCAGCTATTGGGGGGAATCACCCCTCCACTTT	CASSYWGESPLHF
15	TRBV19	TRBJ2-1	NA	TRBD2	TGTGCCAGTAGTAGGGGACTAGCGGGGTACAATGAGCAGTTCTTC	CASSRGLAGYNEQFF
13	TRBV30	TRBJ1-5	NA	NA	TGTGCCTGGAGTCCGGGTGGCAATCAGCCCCAGCATTTT	CAWSPGGNQPQHF
13	TRBV18	TRBJ1-1	NA	NA	TGTGCCAGCTCAGATTCAGGGTTCACTGAAGCTTTCTTT	CASSDSGFTEAFF
16	TRBV28	TRBJ1-1	medium-sized	NA	TGTGCCAGCAGTTTATTTCTCTGGCAATCGAACACTGAAGCTTTCTTT	CASSLFLWQSNTEAFF
14	TRBV6-4	TRBJ2-3	few	TRBD2	TGTGCCAGCAGTGGGGCGGGAGGCACAGATACGCAGTATTTT	CASSGAGGTDTQYF
16	TRBV7-2	TRBJ2-2	NA	TRBD2	TGTGCCAGCAGCTTAGTGGCGGGAGGGGGCACCGGGGAGCTGTTTTTT	CASSLVAGGGTGELFF
15	TRBV6-5	TRBJ2-3	NA	TRBD2	TGTGCCAGCAGCTCCGGGGGGGTTAGCACAGATACGCAGTATTTT	CASSSGGVSTDTQYF
18	TRBV25-1	TRBJ1-5	NA	NA	TGTGCCAGCAGTGAAGCCAACAAGACAGGAGCGACCAATCAGCCCCAGCATTTT	CASSEANKTGATNQPQHF
14	TRBV5-6	TRBJ2-2	NA	NA	TGTGCCAGCAGTTTCCAGGGGAACACCGGGGAGCTGTTTTTT	CASSFQGNTGELFF
14	TRBV28	TRBJ1-6	NA	TRBD1	TGTGCCAGCAGTCCTGGGACAGCAGGTTCACCCCTCCACTTT	CASSPGTAGSPLHF
14	TRBV9	TRBJ1-2	NA	NA	TGTGCCAGCAGCGTAGATCAGGGTAACTATGGCTACACCTTC	CASSVDQGNYGYTF
17	TRBV9	TRBJ1-2	NA	NA	TGTGCCAGCAGCGGGGCCCGTGACAGGATTCTAAACGGTGGCTACACCTTC	CASSGARDRILNGGYTF
13	TRBV29-1	TRBJ1-2	few	NA	TGCAGCGTTGAAAGGATGGCGGCGGATGGCTACACCTTC	CSVERMAADGYTF
15	TRBV9	TRBJ2-3	NA	TRBD2	TGTGCCAGCAGCGTACGCGGGAGGGGGCCAGATACGCAGTATTTT	CASSVRGRGPDTQYF
13	TRBV6-2/TRBV6-3	TRBJ2-7	NA	TRBD2	TGTGCCAGCAGTTTCCGGGACTACGACGAGCAGTACTTC	CASSFRDYDEQYF
10	TRBV29-1	TRBJ1-4	NA	NA	TGCAGCGCCTTCCATGAAAAACTGTTTTTT	CSAFHEKLFF
14	TRBV4-3	TRBJ1-2	NA	NA	TGCGCCAGCAGCCAAGATAGCAGGGAATACGGCTACACCTTC	CASSQDSREYGYTF
14	TRBV28	TRBJ1-1	NA	NA	TGTGCCAGCAGTCAAATCCGGGACACTTCTGAAGCTTTCTTT	CASSQIRDTSEAFF
16	TRBV4-1	TRBJ2-7	NA	NA	TGCGCCAGCAGCCAAGCAGTAGCGGTTGGGACCTACGAGCAGTACTTC	CASSQAVAVGTYEQYF
15	TRBV28	TRBJ1-1	NA	NA	TGTGCCAGCAGTTTGGGACACGCATACAACACTGAAGCTTTCTTT	CASSLGHAYNTEAFF
15	TRBV19	TRBJ1-1	NA	NA	TGTGCCAGTAGCCTAAATCCAGGGGAACGAACTGAAGCTTTCTTT	CASSLNPGERTEAFF
15	TRBV7-9	TRBJ2-3	NA	TRBD2	TGTGCCAGCAGCTTAGCGGGAGGGTTCACAGATACGCAGTATTTT	CASSLAGGFTDTQYF
13	TRBV5-8	TRBJ1-2	once	TRBD1	TGTGCCAGCAGCTCCGGACAGGGACGGGGCTACACCTTC	CASSSGQGRGYTF
14	TRBV3-1/TRBV3-2	TRBJ2-2	NA	NA	TGTGCCAGCAGCCAAGATACATACACCGGGGAGCTGTTTTTT	CASSQDTYTGELFF
14	TRBV10-3	TRBJ2-7	NA	NA	TGTGCCATCGGAATTTCCGGGACACCCTACGAGCAGTACTTC	CAIGISGTPYEQYF
18	TRBV7-2	TRBJ2-3	NA	TRBD2	TGTGCCAGCAGCCCTAGACTAGCGGGAGGCCGGGGCACAGATACGCAGTATTTT	CASSPRLAGGRGTDTQYF
18	TRBV7-2	TRBJ2-3	NA	NA	TGTGCCAGCAGCTTAGAGGGTCAGTTCGGGCAGGGAACAGATACGCAGTATTTT	CASSLEGQFGQGTDTQYF
12	TRBV2	TRBJ2-7	once	NA	TGTGCCAGCTCGACAGCGTCCTACGAGCAGTACTTC	CASSTASYEQYF
15	TRBV2	TRBJ2-2	NA	NA	TGTGCCAGCAGTGACCTTCGAGAAGACACCGGGGAGCTGTTTTTT	CASSDLREDTGELFF